This TCR beta chain emerged from a study of T cells in Graves' hyperthyroidism and ophthalmopathy. Study-wide background: Peripheral blood was acquired at first diagnosis, ahead of any therapy whatsoever. Findings and caveats of the study: Ophthalmopathy was identified by the model a median about six months ahead of onset.

This clonotype was detected a few times. The antigen remains undetermined. The study excluded patients with uncontrolled infection, other autoimmune disease, pregnancy or lactation. Using RNA transcripts as the source, TCR beta CDR3 regions were amplified. HTBI primers were the set used in a first-round RT-PCR of the TCR CDR3. TCRdb re-called the multiplex PCR reads through MiXCR, storing one row per CDR3 protein. The repertoire holds more than 350,000 distinct CDR3 sequences, roughly 15% seen once, with about 20% in the top ten. V lost 0 bases to trimming and J lost 3 bases, with 8 bases between them. The CDR3 is made up of 14 amino acids. Germline loops: CDR1 LNHDA, CDR2 SQIVND (reference sequence).

The J gene is TRBJ1-1, the V gene TRBV19; D is ambiguous. The origin of this receptor is a woman aged 60-75 years with Graves' ophthalmopathy. Specimen: blood. The CDR3, as DNA: TGTGCCAGTAGTATAGATGGCCTGGACACTGAAGCTTTCTTT. Protein product: CASSIDGLDTEAFF. The variable domain in full, with the rest retrieved from reference TRBV19 and TRBJ1-1, is DGGITQSPKYLFRKEGQNVTLSCEQNLNHDAMYWYRQDPGQGLRLIYYSQIVNDFQKGDIAEGYSVSREKKESFPLTVTSAQKNPTAFYLCASSIDGLDTEAFFGQGTRLTVV.